Presented here are 9 T cell receptor beta chains from one specimen sequenced in a study of sequential checkpoint blockade in melanoma. Indicated treatment: randomized to nivolumab then ipilimumab (arm A) or the reverse (arm B). The data were produced by immunoSEQ multiplex PCR, yet TCRdb's version contains in-frame clones alone and is incomplete. The sample shows approximately 18,000 clones, 55% to 80% of them seen only once. The sample here was CD8+ T cells sorted from blood (inferred from file names), taken from a patient given nivolumab and ipilimumab in sequence. The receptors were sampled from a human donor with melanoma.

This rearrangement joins TRBV11-2 to TRBJ2-7; TRBD1 matches at 8 bases. The CDR3 has 15 residues. Germline V gene lookup returns CDR1 SGHAT and CDR2 FQNNGV. V was clipped by 1 base and J by 2 bases; unmatched bases: 4. The chain's CDR3 is CASSLGTGGPYEQYF. As DNA, the CDR3 is TGTGCCAGCAGCTTAGGCACAGGGGGGCCCTACGAGCAGTACTTC.

The chain links TRBV13 to TRBJ1-2; D is undetermined. V lost 2 bases and J 0 bases, leaving 7 bases between the germline ends. Germline V gene data show CDR1 as PRHDT and CDR2 as FYEKMQ (reference sequence). This CDR3 is 14 amino acids long. The DNA for the CDR3 is TGTGCCAGCAGCTTAAAATCCTCTAACTATGGCTACACCTTC. This gives the protein CASSLKSSNYGYTF.

The chain uses TRBV2 and TRBJ1-2; D perhaps matches TRBD1 (6 bases). This CDR3 has 14 amino acids. V dropped 7 bases and J dropped 0 bases, with 12 bases sitting between them. Germline loops: CDR1 SNHLY, CDR2 FYNNEI. In nucleotides, the CDR3 is TGTGCCAGCACTCGGACAGCCTCTAACTATGGCTACACCTTC. Translation: CASTRTASNYGYTF.

The chain recombines TRBV4-1 with TRBJ1-2; 8 bases line up with TRBD1. Germline V gives CDR1 MGHRA, CDR2 YSYEKL. This CDR3 contains 15 residues. The trim removed 3 bases at V and 7 bases at J, leaving 10 bases unmatched. CDR3 DNA: TGCGCCAGCAGCCAGATCGGGCAGGGGGCGCGTGGCTACACCTTC. Amino acid sequence: CASSQIGQGARGYTF.

The chain uses TRBV19 and TRBJ2-7; 11 bases fit TRBD2. The CDR3 consists of 15 residues. With V trimmed by 2 bases and J by 5 bases, 5 bases remained unmatched. Germline lookup yields CDR1 LNHDA and CDR2 SQIVND (reference sequence). Here the CDR3 DNA reads TGTGCCAGTAGTATAATTAGCGGGAGGGCCCACGAGCAGTACTTC. It codes for CASSIISGRAHEQYF. Complete variable domain (other parts from reference TRBV19 and TRBJ2-7): DGGITQSPKYLFRKEGQNVTLSCEQNLNHDAMYWYRQDPGQGLRLIYYSQIVNDFQKGDIAEGYSVSREKKESFPLTVTSAQKNPTAFYLCASSIISGRAHEQYFGPGTRLTVT.

This chain links TRBV5-1 with TRBJ1-2, with TRBD1 identical over 7 bases. Losses at the gene ends were 4 bases for V and 4 bases for J; bases not matched to a gene: 7. The germline V gene has CDR1 SGHRS and CDR2 YFSETQ. The CDR3 length is 14 residues. This chain's CDR3 is CASSPRQGFYGYTF. As DNA, the CDR3 is TGCGCCAGCAGCCCGCGACAGGGTTTCTATGGCTACACCTTC.

V usage is TRBV11-2 and J usage is TRBJ2-7; D not resolved. Germline V gene lookup returns CDR1 SGHAT and CDR2 FQNNGV. This CDR3 has 13 amino acids. Trimming removed 2 bases from V and 3 bases from J, with 8 bases in between. The CDR3 protein is CASSLSPLYEQYF. CDR3 nucleotide sequence: TGTGCCAGCAGCTTATCCCCCCTCTACGAGCAGTACTTC.

The V gene is TRBV5-1, the J gene TRBJ1-2, with 8 bases matching TRBD1. The V and J ends lost 2 bases and 4 bases, in that order; junction bases with no gene match: 1. The CDR3 loop spans 13 amino acids. The V gene's germline CDR1 is SGHRS and CDR2 YFSETQ. The CDR3 region is CASSFGTGYGYTF. The DNA of the CDR3 is TGCGCCAGCAGCTTCGGGACAGGCTATGGCTACACCTTC.

CDR3 residues: CASSPAASGTGELFF. CDR3 nucleotide sequence: TGTGCCAGCAGTCCAGCAGCCTCGGGCACCGGGGAGCTGTTTTTT. The chain has TRBV11-3 and TRBJ2-2, with D hard to call. Germline lookup yields CDR1 SGHNT and CDR2 YENEEA. Trimming took off 6 bases at V and 4 bases at J, with 15 bases between the two ends. The CDR3 extends over 15 amino acids.